The rows below give T cell receptor beta chains drawn from one sample of a study of T cell changes during pregnancy in multiple sclerosis. The repertoire was sequenced with immunoSEQ multiplex PCR; TCRdb's copy has only in-frame clones and lacks some. The data contain under 55,000 clones, around 93% of them seen just once; the ten biggest clones take up about a tenth. The sample in question was CD8+ T cells from peripheral blood mononuclear cells, obtained after pregnancy. The receptors come from a female donor with multiple sclerosis, enrolled in a pregnancy study. Each CDR3 is given with its conserved first and last residue. The D gene is left open where the match is weak. Size is stated for part of the rows, as once, few or many counts, or as a class when the clone is expanded.

D	size	V	J	CDR3	DNA
-	once	TRBV12-5	TRBJ2-1	CASGLENEQFF	TGTGCTAGTGGACTCGAGAATGAGCAGTTCTTC
TRBD1	-	TRBV19	TRBJ1-5	CASSIPGQAVNQPQHF	TGTGCCAGTAGTATACCGGGACAGGCCGTCAATCAGCCCCAGCATTTT
-	-	TRBV9	TRBJ2-2	CASSTSRVLNTGELFF	TGTGCCAGCAGCACCTCTCGGGTTCTTAACACCGGGGAGCTGTTTTTT
TRBD2	-	TRBV27	TRBJ2-5	CASSLSGGIQETQYF	TGTGCCAGCAGCCTTAGCGGGGGCATCCAAGAGACCCAGTACTTC
-	-	TRBV7-9	TRBJ1-4	CASSLAGGAYNEKLFF	TGTGCCAGCAGCTTAGCGGGGGGGGCCTATAATGAAAAACTGTTTTTT
-	-	TRBV9	TRBJ1-3	CASSEGGGNTIYF	TGTGCCAGCAGCGAAGGAGGCGGAAACACCATATATTTT
-	-	TRBV29-1	TRBJ2-1	CSVGDWDSYNEQFF	TGCAGCGTTGGGGACTGGGACTCCTACAATGAGCAGTTCTTC
-	-	TRBV27	TRBJ1-5	CASSPDHRTGYSNQPQHF	TGTGCCAGCAGTCCGGACCACCGAACGGGATATAGCAATCAGCCCCAGCATTTT
-	-	TRBV6-5	TRBJ2-5	CASTAGFRETQYF	TGTGCCAGCACCGCAGGGTTTAGGGAGACCCAGTACTTC
TRBD2	-	TRBV19	TRBJ2-1	CASSRTGLAGGVSYNEQFF	TGTGCCAGTAGTCGTACGGGACTAGCGGGGGGGGTCTCCTACAATGAGCAGTTCTTC
-	-	TRBV19	TRBJ1-4	CASSIAGGLNEKLFF	TGTGCCAGTAGTATAGCCGGGGGTCTTAATGAAAAACTGTTTTTT
-	-	TRBV5-4	TRBJ1-4	CASSLSGRELFF	TGTGCCAGCAGCTTGTCTGGGAGGGAACTGTTTTTT
TRBD1	once	TRBV29-1	TRBJ2-7	CSFEDRRSYEQYF	TGCAGTTTCGAGGACAGGCGATCCTACGAGCAGTACTTC
-	-	TRBV7-7	TRBJ2-1	CASSYLGGASEQFF	TGTGCTAGCAGCTACTTGGGGGGGGCCTCTGAGCAGTTCTTC
TRBD1	-	TRBV9	TRBJ1-5	CASSGQGAGQPQHF	TGTGCCAGCAGCGGGCAGGGGGCAGGTCAGCCCCAGCATTTT
TRBD2	-	TRBV10-2	TRBJ2-7	CASSEPSGGWEQYF	TGCGCCAGCAGTGAGCCTAGCGGGGGGTGGGAGCAGTACTTC
-	-	TRBV5-1	TRBJ1-1	CASSLGGLEAFF	TGCGCCAGCAGCCTGGGGGGCCTTGAAGCTTTCTTT
TRBD1	-	TRBV19	TRBJ2-1	CASSIMGQVWRQFF	TGTGCCAGTAGTATCATGGGACAGGTGTGGAGGCAGTTCTTC
TRBD1	-	TRBV6-4	TRBJ2-7	CASSGDRGTYEQYF	TGTGCCAGCAGTGGGGACAGGGGGACCTACGAGCAGTACTTC
TRBD1	-	TRBV6-5	TRBJ1-1	CASSVQGGTEAFF	TGTGCCAGCAGTGTACAGGGGGGCACTGAAGCTTTCTTT
-	-	TRBV29-1	TRBJ2-1	CSAPGQPSSYNEQFF	TGCAGCGCCCCCGGACAGCCCAGCTCCTACAATGAGCAGTTCTTC
-	-	TRBV13	TRBJ1-6	CASTQRSHYNSPLHF	TGTGCCAGCACCCAACGGAGCCACTATAATTCACCCCTCCACTTT
-	-	TRBV15	TRBJ1-5	CATSRAVGSNQPQHF	TGTGCCACCAGCAGAGCGGTCGGTTCAAATCAGCCCCAGCATTTT
-	-	TRBV5-6	TRBJ2-7	CASSLSPTYEQYF	TGTGCCAGCAGCTTATCCCCCACCTACGAGCAGTACTTC
-	-	TRBV27	TRBJ2-2	CASSPPGLGELFF	TGTGCCAGCAGCCCCCCGGGGTTGGGGGAGCTGTTTTTT
-	few	TRBV7-6	TRBJ2-2	CASTPTRTGELFF	TGTGCCAGCACCCCAACACGAACCGGGGAGCTGTTTTTT
-	-	TRBV10-3	TRBJ1-2	CAISVEEGYTF	TGTGCCATCAGTGTTGAGGAGGGCTACACCTTC
TRBD1	-	TRBV6-4	TRBJ2-7	CASRGRDPQGGEQYF	TGTGCCAGCAGAGGTCGTGATCCACAGGGGGGCGAGCAGTACTTC
-	-	TRBV5-1	TRBJ1-1	CASSLGAGEAFF	TGCGCCAGCAGCTTGGGGGCAGGAGAAGCTTTCTTT